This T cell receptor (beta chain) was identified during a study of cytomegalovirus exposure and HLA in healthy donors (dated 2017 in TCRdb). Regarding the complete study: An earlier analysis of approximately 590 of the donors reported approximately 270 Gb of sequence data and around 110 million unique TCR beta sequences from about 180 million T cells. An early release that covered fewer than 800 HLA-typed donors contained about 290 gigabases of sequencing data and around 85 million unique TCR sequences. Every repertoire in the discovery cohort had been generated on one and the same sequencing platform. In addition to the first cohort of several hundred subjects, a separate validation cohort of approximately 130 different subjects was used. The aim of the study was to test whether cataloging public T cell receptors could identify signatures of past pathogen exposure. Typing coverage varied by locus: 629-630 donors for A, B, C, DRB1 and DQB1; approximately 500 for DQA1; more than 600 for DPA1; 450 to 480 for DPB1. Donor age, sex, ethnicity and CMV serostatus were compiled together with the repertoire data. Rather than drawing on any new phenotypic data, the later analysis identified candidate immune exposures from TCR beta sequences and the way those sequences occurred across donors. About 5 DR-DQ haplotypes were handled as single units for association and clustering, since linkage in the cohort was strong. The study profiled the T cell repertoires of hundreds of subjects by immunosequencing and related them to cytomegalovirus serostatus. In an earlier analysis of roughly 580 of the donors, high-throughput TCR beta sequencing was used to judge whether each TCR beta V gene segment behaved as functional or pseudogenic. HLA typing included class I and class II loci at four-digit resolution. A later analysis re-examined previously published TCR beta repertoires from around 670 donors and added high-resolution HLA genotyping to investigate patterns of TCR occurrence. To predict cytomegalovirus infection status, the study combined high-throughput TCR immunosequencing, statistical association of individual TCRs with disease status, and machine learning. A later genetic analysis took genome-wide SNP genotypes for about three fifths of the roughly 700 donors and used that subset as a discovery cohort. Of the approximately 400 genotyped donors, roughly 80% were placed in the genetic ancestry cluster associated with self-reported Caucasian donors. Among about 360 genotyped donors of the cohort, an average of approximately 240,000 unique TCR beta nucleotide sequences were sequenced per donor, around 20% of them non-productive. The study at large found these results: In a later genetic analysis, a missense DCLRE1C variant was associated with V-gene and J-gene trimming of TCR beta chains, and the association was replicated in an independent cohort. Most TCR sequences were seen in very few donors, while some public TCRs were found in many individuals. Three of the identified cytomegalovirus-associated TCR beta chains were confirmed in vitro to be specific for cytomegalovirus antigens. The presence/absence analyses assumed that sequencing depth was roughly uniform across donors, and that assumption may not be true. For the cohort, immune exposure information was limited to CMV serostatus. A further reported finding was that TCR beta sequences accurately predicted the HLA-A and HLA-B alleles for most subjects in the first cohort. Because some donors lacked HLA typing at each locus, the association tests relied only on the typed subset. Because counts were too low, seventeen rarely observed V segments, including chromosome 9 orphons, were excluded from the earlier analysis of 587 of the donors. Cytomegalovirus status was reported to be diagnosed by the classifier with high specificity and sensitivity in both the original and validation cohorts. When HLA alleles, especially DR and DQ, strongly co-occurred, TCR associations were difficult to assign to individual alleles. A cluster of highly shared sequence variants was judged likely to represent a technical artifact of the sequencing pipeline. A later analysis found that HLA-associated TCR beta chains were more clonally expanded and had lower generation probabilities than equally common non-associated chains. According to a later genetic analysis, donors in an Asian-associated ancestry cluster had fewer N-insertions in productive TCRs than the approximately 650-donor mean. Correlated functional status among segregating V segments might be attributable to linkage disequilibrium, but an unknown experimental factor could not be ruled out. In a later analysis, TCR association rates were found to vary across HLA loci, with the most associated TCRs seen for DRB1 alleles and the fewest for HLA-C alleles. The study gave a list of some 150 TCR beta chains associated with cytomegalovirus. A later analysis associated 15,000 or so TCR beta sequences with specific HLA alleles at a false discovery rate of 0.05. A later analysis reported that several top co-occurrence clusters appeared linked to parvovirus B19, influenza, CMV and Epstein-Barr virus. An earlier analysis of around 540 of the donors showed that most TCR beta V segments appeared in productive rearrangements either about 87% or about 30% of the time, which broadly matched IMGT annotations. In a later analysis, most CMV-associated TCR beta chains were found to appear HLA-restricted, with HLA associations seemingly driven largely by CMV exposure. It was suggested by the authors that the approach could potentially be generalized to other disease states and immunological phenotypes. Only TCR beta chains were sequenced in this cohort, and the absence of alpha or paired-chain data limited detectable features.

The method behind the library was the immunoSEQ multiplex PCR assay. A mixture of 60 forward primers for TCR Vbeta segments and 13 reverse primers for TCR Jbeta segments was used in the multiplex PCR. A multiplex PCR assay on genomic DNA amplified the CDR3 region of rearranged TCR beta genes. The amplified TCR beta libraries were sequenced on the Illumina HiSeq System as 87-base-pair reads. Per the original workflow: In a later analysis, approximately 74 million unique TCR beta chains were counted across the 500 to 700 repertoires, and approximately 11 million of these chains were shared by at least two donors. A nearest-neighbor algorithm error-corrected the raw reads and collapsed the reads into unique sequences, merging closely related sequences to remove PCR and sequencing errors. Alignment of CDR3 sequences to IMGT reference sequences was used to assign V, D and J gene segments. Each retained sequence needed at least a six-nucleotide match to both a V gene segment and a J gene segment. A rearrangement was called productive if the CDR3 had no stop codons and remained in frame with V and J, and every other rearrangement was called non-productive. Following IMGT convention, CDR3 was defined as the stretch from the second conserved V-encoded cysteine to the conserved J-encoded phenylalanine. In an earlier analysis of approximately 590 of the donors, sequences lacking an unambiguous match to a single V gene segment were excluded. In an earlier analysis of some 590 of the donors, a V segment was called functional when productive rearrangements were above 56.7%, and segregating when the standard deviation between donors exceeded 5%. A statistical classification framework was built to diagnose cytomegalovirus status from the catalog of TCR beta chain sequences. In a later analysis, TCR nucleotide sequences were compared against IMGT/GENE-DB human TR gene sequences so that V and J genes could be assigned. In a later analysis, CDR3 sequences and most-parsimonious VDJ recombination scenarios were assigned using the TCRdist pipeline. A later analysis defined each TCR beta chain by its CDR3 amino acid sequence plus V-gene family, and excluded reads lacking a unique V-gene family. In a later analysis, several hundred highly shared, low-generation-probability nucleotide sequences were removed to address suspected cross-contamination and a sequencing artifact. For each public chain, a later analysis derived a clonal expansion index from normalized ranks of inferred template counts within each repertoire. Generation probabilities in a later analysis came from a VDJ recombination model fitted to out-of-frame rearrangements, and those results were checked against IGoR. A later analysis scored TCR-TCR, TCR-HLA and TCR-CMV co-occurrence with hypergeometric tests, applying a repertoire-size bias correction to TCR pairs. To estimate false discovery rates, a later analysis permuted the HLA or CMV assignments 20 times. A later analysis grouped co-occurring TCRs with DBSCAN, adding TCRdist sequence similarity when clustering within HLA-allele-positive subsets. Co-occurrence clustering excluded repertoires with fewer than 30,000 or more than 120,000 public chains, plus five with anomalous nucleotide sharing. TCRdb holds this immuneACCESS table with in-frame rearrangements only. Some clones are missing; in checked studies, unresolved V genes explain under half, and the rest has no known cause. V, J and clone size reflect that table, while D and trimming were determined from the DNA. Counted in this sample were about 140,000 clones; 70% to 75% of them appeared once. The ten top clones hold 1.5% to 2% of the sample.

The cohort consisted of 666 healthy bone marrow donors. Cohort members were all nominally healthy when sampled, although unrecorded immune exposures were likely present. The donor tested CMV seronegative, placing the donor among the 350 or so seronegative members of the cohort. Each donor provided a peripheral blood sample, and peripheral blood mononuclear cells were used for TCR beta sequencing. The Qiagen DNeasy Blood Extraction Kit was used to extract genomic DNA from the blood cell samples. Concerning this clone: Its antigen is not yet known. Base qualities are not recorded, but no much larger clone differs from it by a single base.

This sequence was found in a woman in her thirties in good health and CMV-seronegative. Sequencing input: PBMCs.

The nucleotides read TGTGCCAGCAGTTATTCCAGGGAACGGTACGATTCACCCCTCCACTTT. Translated, this is CASSYSRERYDSPLHF. The receptor chain draws on TRBV6-5 and TRBJ1-6; a tentative D call is TRBD1 (5 bases match). Measured from the cysteine to the phenylalanine, the CDR3 is 16 residues long. CDR3 DNA only is kept here, 48 bases in frame from base 1. V was cut back by 3 bases and J by 8 bases, leaving a gap of 17 bases between them. The germline V gene sets CDR1 to MNHEY and CDR2 to SVGAGI.